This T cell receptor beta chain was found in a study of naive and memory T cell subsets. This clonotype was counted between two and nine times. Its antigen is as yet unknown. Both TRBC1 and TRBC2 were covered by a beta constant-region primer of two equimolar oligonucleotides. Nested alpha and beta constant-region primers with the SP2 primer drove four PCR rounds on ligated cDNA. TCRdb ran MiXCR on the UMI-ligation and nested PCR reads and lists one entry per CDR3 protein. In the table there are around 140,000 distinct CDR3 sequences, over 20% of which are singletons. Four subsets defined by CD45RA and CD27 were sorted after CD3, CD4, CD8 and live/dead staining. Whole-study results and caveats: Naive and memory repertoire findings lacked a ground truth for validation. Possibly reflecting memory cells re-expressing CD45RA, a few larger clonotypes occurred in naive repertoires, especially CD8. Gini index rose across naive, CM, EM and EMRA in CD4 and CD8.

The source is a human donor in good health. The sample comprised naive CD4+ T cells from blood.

The CDR3 nucleotides read TGTGCCAGCAGCCCCCAAGGGGTCTCGGGCTCGGGGCAGTACTTC. It is translated as CASSPQGVSGSGQYF. The genes are TRBV7-9 and TRBJ2-7, with D possibly being TRBD1 (5 bases). V lost 5 bases to trimming and J lost 9 bases, with 23 bases between them. CDR1 and CDR2 (germline): SEHNR, FQNEAQ (reference sequence). The CDR3 is 15 residues long.